This T cell receptor (beta chain) came from a study of cytomegalovirus exposure and HLA in healthy donors. This clone was found once. Its antigen is unidentified. Study results and limitations: Later on, analysis showed that most CMV-associated TCR beta chains appeared to be HLA-restricted. When a later analysis compared HLA-associated TCR beta chains with equally common others, the HLA-associated chains turned out to be more clonally expanded and to have lower generation probabilities.

The PCR ran on 60 Vbeta and 13 Jbeta primers. Repertoires were generated with immunoSEQ multiplex PCR, while TCRdb's copy carries only in-frame clones and drops some. The sample lists roughly 130,000 clones; less than 85% were seen once. The CDR3 totals 15 residues. Germline V gene data show CDR1 as LNHDA and CDR2 as SQIVND (reference sequence). V was shortened by 6 bases and J by 3 bases, with 18 bases between the two germline ends. This chain uses TRBV19 with TRBJ2-7; a possible D gene is TRBD2 (6 bases). The sample taken for sequencing was PBMCs. The clonotype originates from a woman aged 45-60 years in good health and CMV-seropositive. CDR3 in DNA: TGTGCCAGTAGCCTTGCTTGGGGGGATGGCTACGAGCAGTACTTC. Residues: CASSLAWGDGYEQYF.